This T cell receptor (beta chain) emerged from a study of blood T cell repertoires in COVID-19 (TCRdb year 2020). About the study as a whole: Samples covering the acute and convalescent phases of COVID-19 were provided by collaborators in the United States, Italy and Spain. Sample metadata almost always included a de-identified subject ID, COVID-19 status, age in years and sex. Where available, HLA class I and class II types were obtained from metadata supplied by the sample provider rather than from assay-based typing. Samples were obtained from the ongoing ImmuneRACE study (first 160 participants) and from about 1,300 subjects provided by 6 global collaborators. The dataset comprised deeply sampled blood TCRbeta repertoires from subjects exposed to, actively infected with, or recovered from COVID-19. The prospective study material was composed of cDNA or gDNA derived from T cells, B-cell-depleted T cells, or PBMCs. The repertoires were released in a freely available public database intended as a resource for research on the immune response to SARS-CoV-2. What the study reported, not specific to this receptor: The quantity of clinical and demographic metadata differed by source and by participant and was supplied without curation.

A second Seattle source provided samples from volunteer blood donors who had recovered from COVID-19. The collaborating institutions used their own protocols to collect whole blood in K2EDTA tubes. For TCRbeta analysis, collaborator samples were shipped as frozen whole blood, as isolated PBMCs, or as DNA extracted from either sample type. The CDR3 starts with the cysteine, ends with the phenylalanine, and has 16 residues. The retained sequence is limited to the CDR3, 48 bases, with the frame set at the first base. The germline V end is reduced by 2 bases and the J end by 6 bases; junction bases left unmatched: 12. From the germline V gene (reference sequence), CDR1 is GTSNPN and CDR2 is SVGIG. TCRbeta CDR3 regions were amplified from genomic DNA using the immunoSEQ Assay, a bias-controlled multiplex PCR. Concerning the study's data processing: Within the assay, amplification of reference gene primers was used to estimate how many nucleated cells each sample contained. Sequence reads were collapsed and filtered to measure the absolute abundance of every unique TCRbeta CDR3 rearrangement. For each sample, productive Simpson clonality was calculated as the square root of Simpson's diversity index over productive rearrangements. The source is immuneACCESS, and TCRdb retained only in-frame sequences with V and J called. Part of the clones is not carried over; for the studies checked, unresolved V genes explain less than half of this, and the remainder is unexplained. V and J calls and clone size are as listed in that table; D and trimming were resolved from the DNA. The sample includes about 230,000 clones, with roughly 82% observed a single time. Of the sample, 2% to 2.5% falls within the top ten clones.

Points on this clone: Its antigen target is currently unknown. It has no much larger one-base neighbor in the sample; base qualities were not kept.

The sequenced sample consisted of peripheral blood. The chain was built from TRBV30 and TRBJ1-5; 8 bases in the middle match TRBD1. The source is a man in his forties who had recovered from COVID-19. The DNA sequence reads TGTGCCTGGAGTCGGAAGCAGGGGGCACTCGGTCAGCCCCAGCATTTT. Its translation is CAWSRKQGALGQPQHF.